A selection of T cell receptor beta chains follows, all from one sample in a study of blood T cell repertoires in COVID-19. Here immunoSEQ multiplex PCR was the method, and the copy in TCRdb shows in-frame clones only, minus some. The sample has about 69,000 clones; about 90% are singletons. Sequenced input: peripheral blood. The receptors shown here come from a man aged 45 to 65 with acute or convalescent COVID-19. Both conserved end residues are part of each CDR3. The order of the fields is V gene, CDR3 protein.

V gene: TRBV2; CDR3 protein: CASKAGGNSPLHF
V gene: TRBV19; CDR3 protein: CASTLGTGAANYGYTF
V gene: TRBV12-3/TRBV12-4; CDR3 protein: CASSGRQGKAFF
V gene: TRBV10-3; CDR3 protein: CAISPDRANTEAFF
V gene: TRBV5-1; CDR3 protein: CASSLGDRFNTEAFF
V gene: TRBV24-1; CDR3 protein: CATSDPTAETNYGYTF
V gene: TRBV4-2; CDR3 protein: CASSQAPLRSSSYNEQFF
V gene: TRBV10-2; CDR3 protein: CASSDWGQGSGYTF
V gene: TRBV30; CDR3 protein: CAWSPQREYTFF
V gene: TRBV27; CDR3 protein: CASSSGGGYTF
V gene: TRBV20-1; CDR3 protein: CSAMAPGEQYF
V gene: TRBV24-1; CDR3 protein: CATSDDSGSAYNEQFF
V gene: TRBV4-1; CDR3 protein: CPRRPLGGPDGYTF
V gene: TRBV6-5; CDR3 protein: CATKLAGSSEQFF
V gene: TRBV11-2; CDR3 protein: CASSLAGGVSGELFF
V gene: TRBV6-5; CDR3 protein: CASRPTSGSWETQYF
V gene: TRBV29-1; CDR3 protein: CSVGNRGSPGELFF
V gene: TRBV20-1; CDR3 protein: CSASDGERTDTQYF
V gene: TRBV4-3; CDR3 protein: CASSQGVSGRGLYNEQFF
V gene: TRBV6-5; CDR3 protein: CASYSGSPLNEQFF
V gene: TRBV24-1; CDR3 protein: CATSEPGLAGTVEQFF
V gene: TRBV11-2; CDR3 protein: CASSLATGSRGQPGELFF